The next 20 T cell receptor beta chains were all read from a single sample in a study of cytomegalovirus exposure and HLA in healthy donors. PCR primers comprised 60 Vbeta and 13 Jbeta primers. This table comes from immunoSEQ multiplex PCR, and its TCRdb copy is limited to in-frame clones, with some not included. The sample carries about 170,000 clones, 80% recorded once. Sample: PBMCs. The receptors shown here come from a man between 25 and 39 years old in good health and CMV-seropositive.

CDR3 sequence: CTSSDRTGANPSTDYGYTF. The CDR3 coding sequence is TGCACCAGCAGCGATAGGACAGGGGCAAATCCTTCCACGGACTATGGCTACACCTTC. The rearrangement links TRBV1 to TRBJ1-2; the D call TRBD1 from the table was never checked on the DNA. TRBV1 is termed a pseudogene. The CDR3 spans 19 residues.

CDR3 region: CATSSRTPGGEQYF. CDR3 DNA sequence: TGTGCCACCAGCTCGAGGACTCCCGGAGGCGAGCAGTACTTC. The J gene is TRBJ2-7, the V gene TRBV15, with a possible D match to TRBD2 (5 bases). The CDR3 extends over 14 amino acids. The V gene's germline CDR1 is LNHNV and CDR2 YYDKDF (reference sequence). Trimming cost V 5 bases and J 6 bases, with 17 bases left between them.

The rearrangement uses TRBV2 and TRBJ2-7; 7 bases match TRBD2. Germline loops: CDR1 SNHLY, CDR2 FYNNEI. The ends lost 8 bases at V and 2 bases at J; junction bases unmatched: 3. The CDR3 has 12 amino acids. This chain's CDR3 is CASGLETYEQYF. CDR3 in DNA: TGTGCCAGCGGACTAGAAACCTACGAGCAGTACTTC. The full variable domain, rest sourced from reference TRBV2 and TRBJ2-7, is EPEVTQTPSHQVTQMGQEVILRCVPISNHLYFYWYRQILGQKVEFLVSFYNNEISEKSEIFDDQFSVERPDGSNFTLKIRSTKLEDSAMYFCASGLETYEQYFGPGTRLTVT.

The gene calls are TRBV30 and TRBJ2-1; D may be TRBD1 (5 bases). This CDR3 region has 16 residues. V gave up 3 bases and J gave up 2 bases, with 17 bases separating them. The germline gives CDR1 GTSNPN, CDR2 SVGIG (reference sequence). CDR3 amino acids: CAWRAPGFWAYNEQFF. CDR3 DNA: TGTGCCTGGAGAGCTCCAGGGTTCTGGGCCTACAATGAGCAGTTCTTC.

This clone has only one observation. The rearrangement joins TRBV4-3 to TRBJ2-5, with TRBD2 identical over 8 bases. CDR1 and CDR2 from the germline V gene are LGHNA and YSLEER. The junction had 7 bases not matched to a gene; V was cut back by 2 bases and J by 5 bases. The CDR3 runs 15 residues. The CDR3 loop reads CASSQNRGGYETQYF. The CDR3 region has the DNA TGCGCCAGCAGCCAAAACCGGGGGGGCTATGAGACCCAGTACTTC.

The chain carries TRBV21-1 and TRBJ2-3; the table assigns TRBD1, which was not confirmed against the DNA. TRBV21-1 is marked as a pseudogene. The length of the CDR3 is 14 residues. In DNA form, the CDR3 reads TGTGCCAGCAGCTACGGACAGGGGGGAGATACGCAGTATTTT. It is translated as CASSYGQGGDTQYF.

The chain employs TRBV5-6 and TRBJ1-1; D remains unclear. This CDR3 has 11 amino acids. CDR1 and CDR2 from the germline V gene are SGHDT and YYEEEE. V was shortened by 1 base and J by 6 bases, with 4 bases between the two germline ends. The CDR3 DNA follows: TGTGCCAGCAGCTTGACTCCTGAAGCTTTCTTT. It codes for CASSLTPEAFF.

In this sample, this clone turned up once. This chain connects TRBV9 to TRBJ2-2, with TRBD1 matching 9 bases. CDR3 length equals 15 residues. Per the germline V gene, CDR1 is SGDLS and CDR2 is YYNGEE. V gave up 0 bases and J gave up 7 bases; unmatched junction bases: 4. This chain's CDR3 is CASSVGGQGGGELFF. CDR3 DNA: TGTGCCAGCAGCGTAGGGGGACAGGGAGGCGGGGAGCTGTTTTTT.

The chain uses TRBV10-2 and TRBJ1-5; D gene ambiguous. With 4 bases removed from V and 3 bases from J, the gap between germline ends came to 7 bases. The CDR3 has 13 amino acids. Germline V CDR1 and CDR2: WSHSY, SAAADI. The CDR3 region is CASSGSTNQPQHF. The CDR3, as DNA: TGCGCCAGCAGTGGATCTACCAATCAGCCCCAGCATTTT.

The rearrangement uses TRBV11-3 and TRBJ1-3; 7 bases are shared with TRBD1. Germline values: CDR1 SGHNT, CDR2 YENEEA. J gave up 0 bases and V 8 bases, and 4 bases lay outside the gene matches. This CDR3 is 14 amino acids long. The CDR3 sequence: CASRTGDSGNTIYF. In DNA, the CDR3 is TGTGCCAGCCGAACAGGGGACTCTGGAAACACCATATATTTT.

The V call is TRBV7-2, the J call TRBJ1-3; possibly TRBD1 for D (5 bases). The CDR3 spans 16 residues. V was clipped by 3 bases and J by 1 base, with 13 bases between them. Germline V gene sequence: CDR1 SGHTA, CDR2 FQGNSA. The CDR3, as DNA: TGTGCCAGCAGCTTGACCGGGACTGGGTCTGGAAACACCATATATTTT. It is translated as CASSLTGTGSGNTIYF.

The sample holds a few counts of this clone. The chain has TRBV2 and TRBJ1-6; the D is unclear. This CDR3 is 15 amino acids long. Per germline, CDR1 SNHLY and CDR2 FYNNEI. The germline V and J ends were trimmed by 2 bases and 7 bases, with 12 bases remaining between them. The CDR3 bases are TGTGCCAGCAGTGAACCGGGGTTCAGGAATTCACCCCTCCACTTT. Its translation is CASSEPGFRNSPLHF.

The chain recombines TRBV20-1 with TRBJ1-2; TRBD1 might be the D (5 bases). Trimming removed 7 bases from V and 3 bases from J, with 9 bases in between. This CDR3 has 11 residues. The germline gives CDR1 DFQATT, CDR2 SNEGSKA (reference sequence). The CDR3 bases are TGCAGTGTTGACAGAGACTATGGCTACACCTTC. This translates into CSVDRDYGYTF.

The chain has TRBV14 and TRBJ2-7, with 8 bases aligning to TRBD2. The CDR3 sequence is 15 residues long. The junction had 10 bases not matched to a gene; V was cut back by 5 bases and J by 4 bases. Germline V lookup: CDR1 SGHDN, CDR2 FVKESK. The CDR3 nucleotides are TGTGCCAGCAGCTGGGGTAGCGGGGACTTTTACGAGCAGTACTTC. Translation: CASSWGSGDFYEQYF.

CDR3 nucleotides: TGCGCCAGCAGCTTGGAGGGCGGGGGCCCTTACAATGAGCAGTTCTTC. Protein product: CASSLEGGGPYNEQFF. The chain carries TRBV5-1 and TRBJ2-1; possibly TRBD2 for D (7 bases). This CDR3 is built from 16 residues. Germline CDR1 reads SGHRS; CDR2 reads YFSETQ. The V and J ends lost 0 bases and 4 bases respectively, with 14 bases between them.

The genes are TRBV28 and TRBJ2-7; TRBD1 matches at 10 bases. The CDR3 is made up of 17 amino acids. CDR1 MDHEN and CDR2 SYDVKM come from the germline V gene. J was trimmed by 3 bases and V by 2 bases; bases with no gene match: 10. The CDR3 reads CASSLGTGEGLNYEQYF. In nucleotides, the CDR3 is TGTGCCAGCAGTTTAGGGACAGGGGAAGGGCTAAACTACGAGCAGTACTTC.

The genes are TRBV13 and TRBJ2-1, with D possibly being TRBD1 (5 bases). The CDR3 is 13 amino acids. CDR1 PRHDT and CDR2 FYEKMQ come from the germline V gene (reference sequence). Trimming cost V 5 bases and J 10 bases, with 15 bases left between them. The CDR3 DNA sequence: TGTGCCAGCAGCGAAACAGGTTTGCGCGAGCAGTTCTTC. Its protein is CASSETGLREQFF. Using reference TRBV13 and TRBJ2-1 for the parts outside the CDR3, the full variable domain is AAGVIQSPRHLIKEKRETATLKCYPIPRHDTVYWYQQGPGQDPQFLISFYEKMQSDKGSIPDRFSAQQFSDYHSELNMSSLELGDSALYFCASSETGLREQFFGPGTRLTVL.

The chain links TRBV11-2 to TRBJ2-3; perhaps TRBD2 as D (7 bases). V lost 5 bases, J lost 9 bases, and 12 bases lay in between. CDR1 is SGHAT, CDR2 FQNNGV, per germline. The CDR3 extends over 12 amino acids. CDR3 DNA sequence: TGTGCCAGCAGCAAAGGGGGAGGGACGCAGTATTTT. This gives the protein CASSKGGGTQYF. Drawing the rest from reference TRBV11-2 and TRBJ2-3, the complete variable domain is EAGVAQSPRYKIIEKRQSVAFWCNPISGHATLYWYQQILGQGPKLLIQFQNNGVVDDSQLPKDRFSAERLKGVDSTLKIQPAKLEDSAVYLCASSKGGGTQYFGPGTRLTVL.

This sequence joins TRBV6-1 and TRBJ1-3; 9 nucleotides match TRBD1. This CDR3 has 14 amino acids. Germline V CDR1 and CDR2: MNHNS, SASEGT. J was trimmed by 6 bases and V by 6 bases; bases with no gene match: 6. CDR3 sequence: CASSRDRALNTIYF. CDR3 in DNA: TGTGCCAGCAGCCGGGACAGGGCATTAAACACCATATATTTT.

This chain connects TRBV5-6 to TRBJ2-5, with D unresolved. CDR1 is SGHDT and CDR2 is YYEEEE in the germline V gene. This CDR3 has 14 residues. The germline V and J ends were trimmed by 0 bases and 4 bases, with 10 bases remaining between them. The CDR3 DNA reads TGTGCCAGCAGCTTGGTGGCGACTTCAGAGACCCAGTACTTC. Translating it yields CASSLVATSETQYF.